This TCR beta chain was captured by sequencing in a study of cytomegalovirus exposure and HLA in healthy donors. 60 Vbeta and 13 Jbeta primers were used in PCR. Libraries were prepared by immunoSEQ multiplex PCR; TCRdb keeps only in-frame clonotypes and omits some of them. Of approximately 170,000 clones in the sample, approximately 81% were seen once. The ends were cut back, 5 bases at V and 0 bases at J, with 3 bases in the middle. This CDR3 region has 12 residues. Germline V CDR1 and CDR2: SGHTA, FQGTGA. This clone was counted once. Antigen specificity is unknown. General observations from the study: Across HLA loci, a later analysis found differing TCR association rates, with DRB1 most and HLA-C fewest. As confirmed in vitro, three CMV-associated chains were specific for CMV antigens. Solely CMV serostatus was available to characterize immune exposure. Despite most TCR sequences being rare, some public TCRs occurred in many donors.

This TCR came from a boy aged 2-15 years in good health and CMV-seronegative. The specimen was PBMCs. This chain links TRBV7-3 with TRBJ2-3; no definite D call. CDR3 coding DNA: TGTGCCAGCAGCCCTAGCACAGATACGCAGTATTTT. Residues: CASSPSTDTQYF.